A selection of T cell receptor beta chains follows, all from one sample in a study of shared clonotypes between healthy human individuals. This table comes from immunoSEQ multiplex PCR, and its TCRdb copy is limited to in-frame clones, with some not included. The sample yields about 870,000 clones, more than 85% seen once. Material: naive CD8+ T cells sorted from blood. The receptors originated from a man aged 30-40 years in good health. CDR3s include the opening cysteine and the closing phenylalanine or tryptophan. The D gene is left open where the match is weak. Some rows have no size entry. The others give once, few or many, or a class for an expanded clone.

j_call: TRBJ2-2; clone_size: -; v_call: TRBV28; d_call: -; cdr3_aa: CASSRYTGELFF; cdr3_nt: TGTGCATCAAGCCGCTACACCGGGGAGCTGTTTTTT
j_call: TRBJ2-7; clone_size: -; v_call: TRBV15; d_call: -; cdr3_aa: CATSRDFLDPKDYEQYF; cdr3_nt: TGTGCCACCAGCAGAGATTTCCTAGACCCGAAAGATTACGAGCAGTACTTC
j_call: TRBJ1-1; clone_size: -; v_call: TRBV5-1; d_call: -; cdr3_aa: CASSWDPGDTEAFF; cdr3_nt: TGCGCCAGCAGCTGGGACCCTGGGGACACTGAAGCTTTCTTT
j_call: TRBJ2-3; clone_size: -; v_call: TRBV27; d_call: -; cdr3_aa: CASSFSGRDTQYF; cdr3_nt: TGTGCCAGCAGTTTTTCCGGACGGGATACGCAGTATTTT
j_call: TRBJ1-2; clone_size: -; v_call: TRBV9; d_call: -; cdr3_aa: CASSVSVSGQNYGYTF; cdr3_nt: TGTGCCAGCAGCGTAAGTGTTTCTGGACAGAACTATGGCTACACCTTC
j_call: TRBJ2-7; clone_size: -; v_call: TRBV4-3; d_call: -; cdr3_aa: CASSQGRGPYEQYF; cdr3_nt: TGCGCCAGCAGCCAAGGTCGGGGACCCTACGAGCAGTACTTC
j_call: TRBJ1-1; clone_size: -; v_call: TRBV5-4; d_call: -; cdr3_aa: CASSLGTSYTEAFF; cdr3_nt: TGTGCCAGCAGCTTGGGGACTTCATACACTGAAGCTTTCTTT
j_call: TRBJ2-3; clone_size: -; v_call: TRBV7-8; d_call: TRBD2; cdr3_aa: CASSLAAYNVGTSGNPDTQYF; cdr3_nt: TGTGCCAGCAGCTTAGCGGCATATAACGTCGGGACTAGCGGGAATCCAGATACGCAGTATTTT
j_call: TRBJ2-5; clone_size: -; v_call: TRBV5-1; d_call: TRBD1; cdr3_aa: CASSLGLVLGQSWETQYF; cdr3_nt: TGCGCCAGCAGCTTGGGTCTCGTGTTGGGACAGTCTTGGGAGACCCAGTACTTC
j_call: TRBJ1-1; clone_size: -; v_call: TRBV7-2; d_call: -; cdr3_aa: CASSFVGVNTEAFF; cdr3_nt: TGTGCCAGCAGCTTCGTGGGGGTGAACACTGAAGCTTTCTTT
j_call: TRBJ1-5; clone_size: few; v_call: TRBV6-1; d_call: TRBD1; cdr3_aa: CASEGTGGNQPQHF; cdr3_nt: TGTGCCAGCGAAGGGACAGGGGGCAATCAGCCCCAGCATTTT
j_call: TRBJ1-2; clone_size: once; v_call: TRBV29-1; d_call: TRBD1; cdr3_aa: CSVEPDRVPYGYTF; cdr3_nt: TGCAGCGTTGAACCGGACAGGGTGCCCTATGGCTACACCTTC
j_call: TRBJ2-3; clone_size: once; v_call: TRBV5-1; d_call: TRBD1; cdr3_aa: CASSLELGGAEDTQYF; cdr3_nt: TGCGCCAGCAGCTTGGAATTAGGGGGCGCGGAAGATACGCAGTATTTT
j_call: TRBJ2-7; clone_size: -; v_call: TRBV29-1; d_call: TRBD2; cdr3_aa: CSVLGGRGYEQYF; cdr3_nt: TGCAGCGTTCTAGGCGGGAGAGGGTACGAGCAGTACTTC
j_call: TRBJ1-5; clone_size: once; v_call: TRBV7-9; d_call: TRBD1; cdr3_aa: CASSVTGTGIQPQHF; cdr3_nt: TGTGCCAGCAGCGTAACCGGGACAGGGATCCAGCCCCAGCATTTT
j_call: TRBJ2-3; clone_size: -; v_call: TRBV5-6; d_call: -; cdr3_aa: CASSLASSPDTQYF; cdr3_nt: TGTGCCAGCAGCTTGGCCTCTAGTCCTGATACGCAGTATTTT
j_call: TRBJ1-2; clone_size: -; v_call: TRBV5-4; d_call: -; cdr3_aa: CASSLDAGPNYGYTF; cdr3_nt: TGTGCCAGCAGCTTGGATGCAGGGCCTAACTATGGCTACACCTTC
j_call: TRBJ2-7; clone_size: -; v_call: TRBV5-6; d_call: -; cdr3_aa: CASSLQVNEQYF; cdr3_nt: TGTGCCAGCAGCTTACAGGTGAACGAGCAGTACTTC
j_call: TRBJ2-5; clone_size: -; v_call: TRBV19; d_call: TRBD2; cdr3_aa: CASSWGRGAGVEKETQYF; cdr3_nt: TGTGCCAGTAGCTGGGGCAGGGGAGCGGGAGTGGAGAAAGAGACCCAGTACTTC
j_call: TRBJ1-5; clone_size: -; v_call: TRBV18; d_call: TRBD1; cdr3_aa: CASSPPPGGINQPQHF; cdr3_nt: TGTGCCAGCTCACCACCGCCAGGGGGCATCAATCAGCCCCAGCATTTT
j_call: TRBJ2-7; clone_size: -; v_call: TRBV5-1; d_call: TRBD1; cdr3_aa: CASSSVDRAYEQYF; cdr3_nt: TGCGCCAGCAGCTCAGTGGACAGGGCCTACGAGCAGTACTTC
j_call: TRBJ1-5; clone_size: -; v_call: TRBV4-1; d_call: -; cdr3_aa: CASSQVPGGLNQPQHF; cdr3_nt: TGCGCCAGCAGCCAAGTCCCGGGAGGCCTGAATCAGCCCCAGCATTTT
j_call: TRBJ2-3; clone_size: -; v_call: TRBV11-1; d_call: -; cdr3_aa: CASSPHSTSTDTQYF; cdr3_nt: TGTGCCAGCAGCCCTCACAGTACAAGCACAGATACGCAGTATTTT
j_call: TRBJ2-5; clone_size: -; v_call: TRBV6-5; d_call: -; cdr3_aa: CASSARTVKETQYF; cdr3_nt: TGTGCCAGCAGTGCACGGACGGTAAAAGAGACCCAGTACTTC
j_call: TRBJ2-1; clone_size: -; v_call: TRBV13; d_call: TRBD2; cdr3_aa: CASSSGEGRFHNEQFF; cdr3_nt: TGTGCCAGCAGCTCCGGGGAGGGTAGATTCCACAATGAGCAGTTCTTC
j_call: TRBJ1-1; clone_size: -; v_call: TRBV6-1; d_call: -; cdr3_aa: CASSETWSTEAFF; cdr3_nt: TGTGCCAGCTCAGAGACGTGGAGCACTGAAGCTTTCTTT
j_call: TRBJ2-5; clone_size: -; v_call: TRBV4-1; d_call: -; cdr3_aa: CASSQQERGRETQYF; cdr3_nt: TGCGCCAGCAGCCAACAGGAAAGGGGCCGAGAGACCCAGTACTTC
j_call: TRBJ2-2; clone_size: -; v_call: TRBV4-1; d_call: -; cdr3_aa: CASSQRGANTGELFF; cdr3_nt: TGCGCCAGCAGCCAACGAGGCGCGAACACCGGGGAGCTGTTTTTT
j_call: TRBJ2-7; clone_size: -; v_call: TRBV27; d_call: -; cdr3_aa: CASSFSGEQYF; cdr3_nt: TGTGCCAGCAGTTTCAGTGGTGAGCAGTACTTC
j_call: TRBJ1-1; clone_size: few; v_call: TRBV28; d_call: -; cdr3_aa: CASSFRGTTEAFF; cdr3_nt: TGTGCCAGCAGTTTCCGGGGGACCACTGAAGCTTTCTTT
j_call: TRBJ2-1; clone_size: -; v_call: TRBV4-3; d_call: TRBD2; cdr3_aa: CASSQGLAAHNEQFF; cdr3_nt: TGCGCCAGCAGCCAAGGACTAGCGGCTCACAATGAGCAGTTCTTC
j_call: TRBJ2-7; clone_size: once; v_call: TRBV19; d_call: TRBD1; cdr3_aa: CASSEQGFSFEQYF; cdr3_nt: TGTGCCAGTAGCGAACAGGGGTTCTCCTTCGAGCAGTACTTC
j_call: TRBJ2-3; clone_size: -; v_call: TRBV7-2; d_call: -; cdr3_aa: CASSFFRGTPDTQYF; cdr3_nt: TGTGCCAGCAGCTTTTTCCGTGGGACACCAGATACGCAGTATTTT
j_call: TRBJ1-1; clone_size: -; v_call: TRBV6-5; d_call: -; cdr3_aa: CASSYRLNTEAFF; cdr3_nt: TGTGCCAGCAGTTATAGGCTGAACACTGAAGCTTTCTTT
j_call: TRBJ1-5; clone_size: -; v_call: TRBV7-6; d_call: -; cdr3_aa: CASSLGENQPQHF; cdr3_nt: TGTGCCAGCAGCTTAGGTGAGAATCAGCCCCAGCATTTT
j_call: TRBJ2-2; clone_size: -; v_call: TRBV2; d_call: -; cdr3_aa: CASSSPEAGTTGELFF; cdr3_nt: TGTGCCAGCAGTTCCCCCGAGGCGGGGACCACCGGGGAGCTGTTTTTT
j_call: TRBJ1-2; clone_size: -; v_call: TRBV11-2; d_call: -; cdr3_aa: CASSRLAGRDYGYTF; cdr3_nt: TGTGCCAGCAGCCGCCTGGCGGGCAGGGACTATGGCTACACCTTC
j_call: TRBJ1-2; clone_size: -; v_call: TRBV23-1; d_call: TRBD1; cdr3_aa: CASSQGQLYGYTF; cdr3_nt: TGCGCCAGCAGTCAGGGACAGCTCTATGGCTACACCTTC
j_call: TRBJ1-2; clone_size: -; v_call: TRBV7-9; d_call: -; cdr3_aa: CASSLGEFGYGYTF; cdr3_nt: TGTGCCAGCAGCCTAGGGGAGTTCGGCTATGGCTACACCTTC
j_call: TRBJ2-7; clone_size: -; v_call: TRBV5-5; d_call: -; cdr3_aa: CASSLVEDSYEQYF; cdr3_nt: TGTGCCAGCAGCTTGGTGGAGGACTCCTACGAGCAGTACTTC
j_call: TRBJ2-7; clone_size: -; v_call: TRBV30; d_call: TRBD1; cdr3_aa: CAWSGGTGADEQYF; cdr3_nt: TGTGCCTGGAGTGGGGGGACAGGAGCCGACGAGCAGTACTTC
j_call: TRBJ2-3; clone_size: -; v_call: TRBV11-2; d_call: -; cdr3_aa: CASSSTTLAGTDTQYF; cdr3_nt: TGTGCCAGCAGCTCGACCACACTAGCAGGCACAGATACGCAGTATTTT
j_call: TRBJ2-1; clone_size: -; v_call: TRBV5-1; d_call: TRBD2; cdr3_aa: CASSLDGSGANEQFF; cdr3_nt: TGCGCCAGCAGCTTGGACGGTAGCGGGGCCAATGAGCAGTTCTTC
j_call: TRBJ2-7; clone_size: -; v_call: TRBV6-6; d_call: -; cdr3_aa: CASSLGWDEQYF; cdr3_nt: TGTGCCAGCAGTTTGGGGTGGGACGAGCAGTACTTC
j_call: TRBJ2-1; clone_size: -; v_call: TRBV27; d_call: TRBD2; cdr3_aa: CASNSGFSSYNEQFF; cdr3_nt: TGTGCCAGCAATAGCGGGTTTAGCTCCTACAATGAGCAGTTCTTC